The 31 T cell receptor beta chains below were found in one sample sequenced in a study of blood T cell repertoires in COVID-19. Here immunoSEQ multiplex PCR was the method, and the copy in TCRdb shows in-frame clones only, minus some. Of 210,000 or so clones in the sample, 80% to 90% were seen once. Sequencing was done on a sample of peripheral blood. These receptors all come from a woman in her sixties or seventies with active or convalescent COVID-19.

The J gene is TRBJ2-7, the V gene TRBV27; TRBD2 matches at 7 bases. Trimming took 2 bases from V and 4 from J; bases not matched to a gene: 2. CDR1 is MNHEY and CDR2 is SMNVEV in the germline V gene (reference sequence). The length of the CDR3 is 13 residues. The DNA of the CDR3 is TGTGCCAGCAGTTTAACTAGCGTTTACGAGCAGTACTTC. Translated: CASSLTSVYEQYF.

This clone occurred once. This sequence joins TRBV5-1 and TRBJ1-2; 7 nucleotides agree with TRBD1. With V trimmed by 3 bases and J by 5 bases, 7 bases remained unmatched. Germline assignment: CDR1 SGHRS and CDR2 YFSETQ. The CDR3 is 14 amino acids. This chain's CDR3 is CASSSALQGYGYTF. The CDR3 bases are TGCGCCAGCAGCTCCGCCCTACAGGGGTATGGCTACACCTTC.

In its sample, this clone was seen a few times. The V call is TRBV9, the J call TRBJ2-2; possibly TRBD2 for D (5 bases). CDR3 size: 15 residues. With 2 bases removed from V and 4 bases from J, the gap between germline ends came to 12 bases. CDR1 and CDR2 from the germline V gene are SGDLS and YYNGEE. The CDR3 sequence is CASSVRSGSTGELFF. In nucleotides, the CDR3 is TGTGCCAGCAGCGTTAGAAGCGGATCCACCGGGGAGCTGTTTTTT.

The chain combines TRBV5-4 with TRBJ1-2, with D possibly matching TRBD1 (5 bases). The CDR3 consists of 16 residues. Trimming took off 3 bases at V and 4 bases at J, with 19 bases between the two ends. In germline, CDR1 is SGHNT, CDR2 YYREEE (reference sequence). This CDR3 reads CASSSATGRGSYGYTF. In DNA form, the CDR3 reads TGTGCCAGCAGCTCGGCAACTGGGAGGGGCTCCTATGGCTACACCTTC.

This clone was picked up a small number of times. The V call is TRBV5-1, the J call TRBJ2-2, with 8 bases identical to TRBD2. The germline CDR1 and CDR2 sequences are SGHRS and YFSETQ. V gave up 4 bases and J gave up 8 bases; unmatched junction bases: 10. The length of the CDR3 is 15 residues. The CDR3 here is CASSPGRGLEGELFF. The CDR3 DNA reads as TGCGCCAGCAGCCCCGGGAGGGGACTAGAGGGGGAGCTGTTTTTT.

This clone was counted a single time. This chain uses TRBV2 with TRBJ2-1, with D uncertain. Trimming removed 6 bases at V and 10 bases at J, with 13 bases between. This CDR3 is 12 amino acids long. Germline V CDR1 and CDR2: SNHLY, FYNNEI. The CDR3 nucleotides are TGTGCCAGCAGCAGCTGGGCGTGGGAGCAGTTCTTC. This gives the protein CASSSWAWEQFF.

In DNA form, the CDR3 reads TGCGCCAGCAGGGACGGGACATATAGCAATCAGCCCCAGCATTTT. It yields the protein CASRDGTYSNQPQHF. This sequence joins TRBV4-1 and TRBJ1-5, with D maybe TRBD1 (6 bases). The germline V gene encodes CDR1 MGHRA and CDR2 YSYEKL. CDR3 size: 15 residues. Trimming stripped 6 bases from V and 0 bases from J, with 12 bases between.

V gene TRBV5-5 combines with J gene TRBJ2-3, with TRBD1 as a possible D gene (6 bases). V lost 4 bases, J lost 4 bases, and 10 bases lay in between. The CDR3 covers 13 residues. CDR1 is SGHKS and CDR2 is YYEKEE in the germline V gene (reference sequence). The CDR3 sequence is CASSQTGSDTQYF. Here the CDR3 DNA reads TGTGCCAGCAGCCAAACAGGGTCAGATACGCAGTATTTT. Using reference TRBV5-5 and TRBJ2-3 for the parts outside the CDR3, the full variable domain is DAGVTQSPTHLIKTRGQQVTLRCSPISGHKSVSWYQQVLGQGPQFIFQYYEKEERGRGNFPDRFSARQFPNYSSELNVNALLLGDSALYLCASSQTGSDTQYFGPGTRLTVL.

The gene calls are TRBV7-9 and TRBJ1-4; TRBD1 agrees at 8 bases. Germline V CDR1 and CDR2: SEHNR, FQNEAQ (reference sequence). The CDR3 runs to 15 residues. Germline trimming cut 6 bases from V and 7 bases from J; bases unmatched to any gene: 10. CDR3 sequence reads: CASRPNTGGSEKLFF. CDR3 coding DNA: TGTGCCAGCAGGCCAAATACAGGGGGGAGTGAAAAACTGTTTTTT.

This chain connects TRBV5-6 to TRBJ2-5, with D tentatively TRBD2 (6 bases). V shed 2 bases and J shed 2 bases, with 13 bases lying between them. The germline gives CDR1 SGHDT, CDR2 YYEEEE. The CDR3 is 15 amino acids. CDR3 coding DNA: TGTGCCAGCAGCTTCCCTTTGACTAGACAAGAGACCCAGTACTTC. Amino acids: CASSFPLTRQETQYF.

This chain uses TRBV6-5 with TRBJ1-3, with D perhaps matching TRBD1 (6 bases). V lost 6 bases to trimming and J lost 5 bases, with 17 bases between them. CDR1 is MNHEY and CDR2 is SVGAGI in the germline V gene. This CDR3 comprises 15 residues. CDR3 sequence (DNA): TGTGCCAGCAGACCCAACAGGGATCGCAGAAACACCATATATTTT. Protein sequence: CASRPNRDRRNTIYF.

The chain recombines TRBV11-1 with TRBJ1-2; 10 bases map to TRBD1. CDR1 is SGHAT and CDR2 is FQDESV in the germline V gene (reference sequence). J lost 7 bases, V lost 5 bases, and 13 bases had no gene match. CDR3 length: 16 amino acids. Here the CDR3 DNA reads TGTGCCAGCAGCACAACCCCGGGACAGGGGTCTCCTGGCTACACCTTC. This sequence encodes CASSTTPGQGSPGYTF.

The chain carries TRBV27 and TRBJ2-7; a possible D gene is TRBD1 (6 bases). This CDR3 has 13 amino acids. Looked up from germline, CDR1 is MNHEY and CDR2 is SMNVEV (reference sequence). The V gene lost 8 bases and the J gene lost 1 base, with 12 bases spanning the gap. CDR3 nucleotides: TGTGCCAGCCGGACAGTCCGTTCCTACGAGCAGTACTTC. It codes for CASRTVRSYEQYF.

The chain has TRBV3-1 (or the pseudogene TRBV3-2) and TRBJ1-2, with 7 bases fitting TRBD1. Germline CDR1 LGHDT, CDR2 YNNKEL (reference sequence). The V segment lost 0 bases and the J segment 4 bases; nucleotides outside the gene matches: 5. The CDR3 length is 15 residues. CDR3 sequence (DNA): TGTGCCAGCAGCCAAGATCCGGAGGGGGCCTATGGCTACACCTTC. Protein: CASSQDPEGAYGYTF.

The V and J genes are TRBV10-3 and TRBJ1-2, with D maybe TRBD1 (6 bases). The V gene's germline CDR1 is ENHRY and CDR2 SYGVKD. The CDR3 runs 16 residues. Trimming removed 0 bases at V and 1 base at J, with 12 bases between. CDR3 loop: CAISESDRSLNYGYTF. The CDR3 DNA reads as TGTGCCATCAGTGAGTCGGACAGATCCCTTAACTATGGCTACACCTTC.

The count of this clone is one. The genes are TRBV7-7 and TRBJ2-5; TRBD2 matches at 8 bases. In germline, CDR1 is SSHAT, CDR2 FNYEAQ (reference sequence). CDR3 length: 14 amino acids. The CDR3 region is CAVRSGRGGETQYF. In DNA form, the CDR3 reads TGTGCAGTACGCAGCGGGAGAGGAGGCGAGACCCAGTACTTC.

The chain has TRBV5-1 and TRBJ2-5; possibly TRBD1 for D (6 bases). This CDR3 is built from 15 residues. The germline V and J ends were trimmed by 0 bases and 2 bases, with 11 bases remaining between them. In germline, CDR1 is SGHRS, CDR2 YFSETQ. CDR3 bases: TGCGCCAGCAGCTTGGGTGGGGGCTTACAAGAGACCCAGTACTTC. Translation: CASSLGGGLQETQYF.

The V call is TRBV19, the J call TRBJ1-4; 9 nucleotides agree with TRBD1. Trimming removed 5 bases from V and 14 bases from J; junction bases left unmatched: 9. Germline V lookup: CDR1 LNHDA, CDR2 SQIVND (reference sequence). This CDR3 is built from 13 residues. The CDR3 here is CASSPDTGGNLFF. The CDR3 DNA follows: TGTGCCAGTAGTCCAGACACAGGGGGCAATCTGTTTTTT. Based on the CDR3 plus reference TRBV19 and TRBJ1-4, the full variable domain is DGGITQSPKYLFRKEGQNVTLSCEQNLNHDAMYWYRQDPGQGLRLIYYSQIVNDFQKGDIAEGYSVSREKKESFPLTVTSAQKNPTAFYLCASSPDTGGNLFFGSGTQLSVL.

The rearrangement links TRBV6-5 to TRBJ2-2; 7 bases are a match to TRBD1. The CDR3 spans 14 residues. Germline lookup yields CDR1 MNHEY and CDR2 SVGAGI. V gave up 6 bases and J gave up 4 bases; unmatched junction bases: 5. In nucleotides, the CDR3 is TGTGCCAGCAGGGGAACAGGGGCCACCGGGGAGCTGTTTTTT. This encodes CASRGTGATGELFF.

In this sample, this clone turned up once. V and J are TRBV7-9 and TRBJ2-1; TRBD2 aligns across 16 bases. Trimming cost V 8 bases and J 7 bases; bases outside gene matches: 14. The CDR3 runs 18 residues. CDR1 SEHNR and CDR2 FQNEAQ come from the germline V gene (reference sequence). CDR3 DNA: TGTGCCAGCCCAGGGGGACTAGCGGGAGGGCCAAAGGTGAATGAGCAGTTCTTC. This codes for CASPGGLAGGPKVNEQFF.

DNA of the CDR3: TGTGCCAGCAGTTTGCGGGTAGGCAGGCAGTTCTTC. Protein product: CASSLRVGRQFF. This chain connects TRBV28 to TRBJ2-1; tentative D call: TRBD2 (5 bases). V gave up 3 bases and J gave up 12 bases, with 12 bases separating them. The length of the CDR3 is 12 residues. In germline, CDR1 is MDHEN, CDR2 SYDVKM.

The chain recombines TRBV2 with TRBJ2-3; 12 bases align to TRBD2. The V segment lost 3 bases and the J segment 2 bases; nucleotides outside the gene matches: 3. Germline CDR1 SNHLY, CDR2 FYNNEI. The CDR3 length is 16 residues. CDR3 residues: CASSEGTSGYTDTQYF. CDR3 DNA: TGTGCCAGCAGTGAGGGGACTAGCGGGTACACAGATACGCAGTATTTT.

In its sample, this clone was seen a few times. The CDR3 DNA follows: TGTGCCAGCAGCCAAGTAAGGACAGCCGGGCCCCACGAGCAGTACTTC. Translation: CASSQVRTAGPHEQYF. This chain joins TRBV4-2 and TRBJ2-7, with D perhaps matching TRBD1 (6 bases). CDR3 size: 16 residues. V was clipped by 1 base and J by 5 bases, with 18 bases between them. Per the germline V gene, CDR1 is LGHNA and CDR2 is YNFKEQ.

The chain has TRBV4-1 and TRBJ1-5; weak D call: TRBD1 (5 bases). Looked up from germline, CDR1 is MGHRA and CDR2 is YSYEKL. V was trimmed by 4 bases and J by 0 bases, leaving 22 bases between them. There are 19 residues in the CDR3. The CDR3 nucleotides are TGCGCCAGCAGCCCTACACGCATCGGGGGACCCAATAGCAATCAGCCCCAGCATTTT. This gives the protein CASSPTRIGGPNSNQPQHF.

CDR3 protein: CASSSWDRDGNEQFF. Written as DNA, the CDR3 is TGTGCCAGCAGCTCCTGGGACAGGGATGGCAATGAGCAGTTCTTC. The chain couples TRBV11-2 to TRBJ2-1; TRBD1 matches 9 bases. The V gene end was trimmed by 4 bases and the J gene end by 6 bases; junction bases not matched to a gene: 7. This CDR3 is 15 amino acids long. Germline V CDR1 and CDR2: SGHAT, FQNNGV. The full variable domain, completed using reference TRBV11-2 and TRBJ2-1, is EAGVAQSPRYKIIEKRQSVAFWCNPISGHATLYWYQQILGQGPKLLIQFQNNGVVDDSQLPKDRFSAERLKGVDSTLKIQPAKLEDSAVYLCASSSWDRDGNEQFFGPGTRLTVL.

V gene TRBV30 combines with J gene TRBJ2-5, with 7 bases identical to TRBD2. Germline values: CDR1 GTSNPN, CDR2 SVGIG (reference sequence). V gave up 0 bases and J gave up 2 bases; unmatched junction bases: 12. The CDR3 sequence is 17 residues long. CDR3 sequence: CAWSVRGVGRRQETQYF. In nucleotides, the CDR3 is TGTGCCTGGAGTGTACGGGGGGTCGGGAGGAGACAAGAGACCCAGTACTTC.

The DNA for the CDR3 is TGTGCCAGTAGTATAGATTTGACAGGGGATTTCGGTGGCTACACCTTC. This sequence encodes CASSIDLTGDFGGYTF. The V and J genes are TRBV19 and TRBJ1-2; 8 nucleotides align to TRBD1. The trim removed 0 bases at V and 7 bases at J, leaving 10 bases unmatched. The CDR3 is made up of 16 amino acids. Germline CDR1 reads LNHDA; CDR2 reads SQIVND (reference sequence).

The rearrangement uses TRBV18 and TRBJ1-3; 12 bases are a match to TRBD1. Germline loops: CDR1 KGHSH, CDR2 LQKENI. The length of the CDR3 is 16 residues. The ends lost 3 bases at V and 4 bases at J; junction bases unmatched: 4. CDR3 sequence (DNA): TGTGCCAGCTCACCGGGACAGGGGGCTACAGGAAACACCATATATTTT. Translated: CASSPGQGATGNTIYF.

V and J are TRBV21-1 and TRBJ1-5; the D call TRBD1 from the table was never checked on the DNA. TRBV21-1 is a documented pseudogene. The CDR3 length is 15 residues. The CDR3 DNA reads as TGTGCCAGCGGCATTCTGACAGATCTGAATCAGCCCCAGCATTTT. Translated, it gives CASGILTDLNQPQHF.

This chain connects TRBV19 to TRBJ2-5; maybe TRBD1 (6 bases). Germline CDR1 is LNHDA and CDR2 is SQIVND (reference sequence). V was shortened by 1 base and J by 3 bases, with 12 bases between the two germline ends. CDR3 length: 15 residues. The CDR3 DNA is TGTGCCAGTAGTATAGGTGGGGGCTCGAAAGAGACCCAGTACTTC. Its translation is CASSIGGGSKETQYF.

V and J are TRBV11-3 and TRBJ2-5, with D tentatively TRBD1 (5 bases). Germline V CDR1 and CDR2: SGHNT, YENEEA. Trimming took off 5 bases at V and 4 bases at J, with 11 bases between the two ends. The CDR3 totals 13 residues. CDR3 amino acids: CASSPGFPETQYF. The CDR3 DNA follows: TGTGCCAGCAGCCCAGGGTTTCCAGAGACCCAGTACTTC.